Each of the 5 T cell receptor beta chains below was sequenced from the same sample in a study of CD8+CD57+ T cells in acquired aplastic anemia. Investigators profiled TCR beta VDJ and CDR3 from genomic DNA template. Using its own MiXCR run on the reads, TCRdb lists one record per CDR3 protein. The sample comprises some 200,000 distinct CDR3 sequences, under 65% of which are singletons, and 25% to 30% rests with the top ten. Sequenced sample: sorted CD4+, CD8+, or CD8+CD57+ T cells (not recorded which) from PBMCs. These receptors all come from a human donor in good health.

In DNA form, the CDR3 reads TGTGCCACCCGGACGAGGACTGATGGGGACAATGAGCAGTTCTTC. Translated, it gives CATRTRTDGDNEQFF. The J gene is TRBJ2-1, the V gene TRBV10-3; D might be TRBD2 (5 bases). This CDR3 region has 15 residues. V was cut by 10 bases and J by 5 bases, with 21 bases left in between. The V gene's germline CDR1 is ENHRY and CDR2 SYGVKD.

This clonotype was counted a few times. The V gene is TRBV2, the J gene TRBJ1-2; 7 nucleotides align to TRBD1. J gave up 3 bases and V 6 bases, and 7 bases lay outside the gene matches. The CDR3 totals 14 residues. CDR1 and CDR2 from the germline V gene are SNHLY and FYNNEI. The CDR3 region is CASRPTGVDYGYTF. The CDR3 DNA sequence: TGTGCCAGCAGGCCAACAGGGGTCGACTATGGCTACACCTTC.

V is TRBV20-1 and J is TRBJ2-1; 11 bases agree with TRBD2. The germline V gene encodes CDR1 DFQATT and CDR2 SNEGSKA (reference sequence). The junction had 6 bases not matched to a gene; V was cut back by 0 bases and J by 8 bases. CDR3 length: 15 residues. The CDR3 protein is CSARDPASGGYEQFF. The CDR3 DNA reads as TGCAGTGCTAGAGACCCGGCTAGCGGGGGGTATGAGCAGTTCTTC.

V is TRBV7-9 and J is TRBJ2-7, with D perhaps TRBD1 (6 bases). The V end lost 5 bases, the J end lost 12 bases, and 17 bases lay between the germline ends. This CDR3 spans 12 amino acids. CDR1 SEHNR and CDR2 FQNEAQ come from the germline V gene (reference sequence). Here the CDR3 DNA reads TGTGCCAGCAGCCATGGACAGCCGCAGGCGTACTTC. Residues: CASSHGQPQAYF.

The CDR3 protein is CASSELAGGEDTQYF. In DNA, the CDR3 is TGTGCCAGCAGTGAACTAGCGGGGGGGGAAGATACGCAGTATTTT. The chain is built from TRBV6-1 and TRBJ2-3; 12 bases are a match to TRBD2. The J segment lost 5 bases and the V segment lost 2 bases, leaving 2 bases of the junction unmatched. Germline values: CDR1 MNHNS, CDR2 SASEGT. The CDR3 runs 15 residues.